The present T cell receptor beta chain was sequenced within a study of shared clonotypes between healthy human individuals. The wider study: Researchers assigned three CD4 naive, three CD4 memory, two CD8 naive and one CD8 memory plate to each donor. Findings of the study overall: Sharing across four donors was highest in naive CD4 (roughly 5%) and lowest in memory CD8 (roughly 0.4%).

A note on this clone: What it binds is unknown.

Germline assignment: CDR1 LGHNA and CDR2 YSLEER. The CDR3 is made up of 15 amino acids. Trimming removed 0 bases at V and 9 bases at J, with 15 bases between. Libraries were prepared by immunoSEQ multiplex PCR; TCRdb keeps only in-frame clonotypes and omits some of them. The data hold 550,000 to 800,000 clones, with 90% observed a single time. The sequenced material came from memory CD8+ T cells from PBMCs. Subset given: CD45RO+ cells pooled with CCR7-negative TemRA cells. The chain has TRBV4-3 and TRBJ2-1; possible D gene TRBD2, 5 bases. This TCR was recovered from a man between 18 and 35 years old in good health. Some clones in this sample may be carry-over from other donors' samples. The CDR3 DNA reads as TGCGCCAGCAGCCAAGATTTAGGGCTAGCAGGTGAGCAGTTCTTC. Translating gives CASSQDLGLAGEQFF.